The 13 T cell receptor beta chains in this list originate from one sample, sequenced in a study of blood T cells in healthy people across ages. PCR was performed a second time for roughly 7 to 11 cycles using a sample-barcoded 5' primer and a J-beta primer mix. TCRdb re-derived calls from the 5' RACE reads in MiXCR, one entry per CDR3 protein. In the table there are 590,000 or so distinct CDR3 sequences, approximately 30% of which are singletons. Sequencing was done on a sample of blood. Receptors were obtained from a woman older than 75 in good health.

The genes are TRBV13 and TRBJ2-3, with D tentatively TRBD2 (5 bases). The germline V gene has CDR1 PRHDT and CDR2 FYEKMQ (reference sequence). The CDR3 totals 16 residues. The germline V and J ends were trimmed by 4 bases and 6 bases, with 20 bases remaining between them. CDR3 residues: CASSSPLAAEADTQYF. The CDR3 DNA reads TGTGCCAGCAGCTCCCCCTTGGCAGCGGAAGCCGATACGCAGTATTTT.

This clonotype was seen a handful of times. The chain recombines TRBV5-1 with TRBJ1-1; TRBD1 is a possible D gene (5 bases). Germline CDR1 and CDR2: SGHRS and YFSETQ. The CDR3 extends over 16 amino acids. V lost 4 bases and J 0 bases, leaving 16 bases between the germline ends. The CDR3 DNA is TGCGCCAGCAGCCCCTGGAGGGGAGGGATGAACACTGAAGCTTTCTTT. Encoded protein: CASSPWRGGMNTEAFF.

The CDR3 reads CASSSSNRYNEQYF. The CDR3 region has the DNA TGTGCCAGCAGCTCAAGTAATAGATACAATGAGCAGTACTTC. This sequence joins TRBV3-1 and TRBJ2-1, with D hard to call. The closer fit of TRBJ2-7 to the DNA end suggests the J call may be wrong. This CDR3 has 14 amino acids. Germline V CDR1 and CDR2: LGHDT, YNNKEL (reference sequence).

This chain connects TRBV9 to TRBJ1-1; no clear D. CDR1 and CDR2 (germline): SGDLS, YYNGEE. V shed 0 bases and J shed 11 bases, with 14 bases lying between them. This CDR3 is built from 13 residues. The chain's CDR3 is CASSVGPGTEAFF. CDR3 coding DNA: TGTGCCAGCAGCGTAGGGCCGGGTACCGAGGCTTTCTTT.

This clonotype showed up just a few times. CDR3 DNA sequence: TGTGCCTGGAGTAGGGCAGGGGGATTGGTGAACACTGAAGCTTTCTTT. It specifies CAWSRAGGLVNTEAFF. V gene TRBV30 combines with J gene TRBJ1-1; 7 bases map to TRBD1. V lost 2 bases and J lost 0; bases outside the gene matches: 9. The CDR3 contains 16 residues. The germline CDR1 and CDR2 sequences are GTSNPN and SVGIG (reference sequence).

This clonotype turned up a few times. The chain combines TRBV5-1 with TRBJ1-1; the D gene is possibly TRBD1 (5 bases). Germline lookup yields CDR1 SGHRS and CDR2 YFSETQ. V was trimmed by 1 base and J by 7 bases, leaving 17 bases between them. The CDR3 totals 15 residues. The CDR3 loop is CASSLTNGWQGEAFF. In DNA form, the CDR3 reads TGCGCCAGCAGCTTGACCAATGGATGGCAGGGTGAAGCTTTCTTT. Using reference TRBV5-1 and TRBJ1-1 for the parts outside the CDR3, the full variable domain is KAGVTQTPRYLIKTRGQQVTLSCSPISGHRSVSWYQQTPGQGLQFLFEYFSETQRNKGNFPGRFSGRQFSNSRSEMNVSTLELGDSALYLCASSLTNGWQGEAFFGQGTRLTVV.

This clonotype came up many times. The rearrangement links TRBV27 to TRBJ2-1; the match to TRBD1 covers 7 bases. The CDR3 loop spans 18 amino acids. CDR1 and CDR2 (germline): MNHEY, SMNVEV (reference sequence). With 7 bases clipped from V and 0 bases from J, the junction kept 15 bases outside the gene matches. The CDR3 coding sequence is TGTGCCAGCAACCCCTCAAAGACAGGGCAATACTCCTACAATGAGCAGTTCTTC. Translation gives CASNPSKTGQYSYNEQFF.

The chain links TRBV7-2 to TRBJ1-5, with 10 bases fitting TRBD1. The germline V gene has CDR1 SGHTA and CDR2 FQGNSA. This CDR3 has 15 residues. The V and J ends lost 1 base and 6 bases, in that order; junction bases with no gene match: 3. The CDR3 loop reads CASSLEGQGIQPQHF. In DNA, the CDR3 is TGTGCCAGCAGCTTAGAGGGACAGGGGATTCAGCCCCAGCATTTT. Together with reference TRBV7-2 and TRBJ1-5, the CDR3 gives the full variable domain: GAGVSQSPSNKVTEKGKDVELRCDPISGHTALYWYRQSLGQGLEFLIYFQGNSAPDKSGLPSDRFSAERTGGSVSTLTIQRTQQEDSAVYLCASSLEGQGIQPQHFGDGTRLSIL.

In its sample, this clonotype was seen a few times. The chain combines TRBV30 with TRBJ2-5; no firm D call. The V end lost 0 bases, the J end lost 2 bases, and 4 bases lay between the germline ends. Germline assignment: CDR1 GTSNPN and CDR2 SVGIG (reference sequence). The CDR3 contains 12 residues. CDR3 sequence reads: CAWSVLQETQYF. CDR3 nucleotides: TGTGCCTGGAGTGTATTACAAGAGACCCAGTACTTC.

This clonotype was seen more than once but under ten times. The CDR3 loop is CASSTRDVSNQPQHF. The CDR3 DNA follows: TGTGCCAGCAGTACGCGGGACGTTAGCAATCAGCCCCAGCATTTT. The J gene is TRBJ1-5, the V gene TRBV12-3 or TRBV12-4, with D perhaps matching TRBD1 (5 bases). Trimming removed 5 bases at V and 0 bases at J, with 11 bases between. The CDR3 runs to 15 residues.

The chain recombines TRBV9 with TRBJ2-7, with 8 bases lining up with TRBD1. Trimming cost V 4 bases and J 0 bases; bases outside gene matches: 6. Germline V CDR1 and CDR2: SGDLS, YYNGEE. This CDR3 comprises 15 residues. CDR3 in DNA: TGTGCCAGCAGCAGGGGACAGGAAAGCTCCTACGAGCAGTACTTC. Translated, it gives CASSRGQESSYEQYF.

The chain links TRBV20-1 to TRBJ1-3, with D uncertain. Germline-derived CDR1 and CDR2 are DFQATT and SNEGSKA (reference sequence). Trimming shortened V by 3 bases and J by 0 bases, and 15 bases separated the two germline ends. This CDR3 spans 16 amino acids. CDR3 residues: CSASGPRSFSGNTIYF. CDR3 DNA: TGCAGTGCTAGTGGCCCTCGAAGCTTCTCTGGAAACACCATATATTTT.

V usage is TRBV2 and J usage is TRBJ2-2, with a possible D match to TRBD2 (5 bases). The germline CDR1 and CDR2 sequences are SNHLY and FYNNEI. This CDR3 has 16 residues. Trimming removed 5 bases from V and 3 bases from J, with 16 bases in between. The CDR3 loop reads CASSLVRTRYTGELFF. CDR3 DNA sequence: TGTGCCAGCAGTTTGGTAAGGACTCGTTACACCGGGGAGCTGTTTTTT.